This T cell receptor beta chain was identified in a study of CD8+ T cells in alopecia areata. Study context: Treated patients were given oral tofacitinib, which was dosed at 5 to 10 mg twice daily.

Germline assignment: CDR1 SGHRS and CDR2 YFSETQ. This CDR3 region has 13 residues. The germline V and J ends were trimmed by 1 base and 5 bases, with 9 bases remaining between them. Treatment: oral pan-JAK inhibitor, 5-10 mg twice daily. Researchers gathered lesional scalp punch biopsies and peripheral blood from patients with alopecia areata. Extracted RNA was reverse transcribed into cDNA, the sequencing template. This table comes from immunoSEQ multiplex PCR, and its TCRdb copy is limited to in-frame clones, with some not included. The sample lists around 270,000 clones, 58% seen once, with less than 2% in the top ten.

The sequenced sample was CD4+ T cells sorted from blood, obtained at week 24, from a patient treated with tofacitinib. This rearrangement joins TRBV5-1 to TRBJ2-5; D remains unclear. The TCR sequence derives from a human donor with alopecia areata. The CDR3 bases are TGCGCCAGCAGCTTGATAATTTGGGAGACCCAGTACTTC. This codes for CASSLIIWETQYF.